The 21 T cell receptor beta chains presented below share a single source sample, sequenced in a study of chemoradiotherapy in HPV16-positive cancers. Assay: immunoSEQ multiplex PCR; the TCRdb copy retains only in-frame clones and omits some. The sample has approximately 14,000 clones, approximately 86% seen once; the top ten hold 3.5%. This specimen was blood, taken from a patient who underwent chemoradiotherapy. Every receptor here comes from a human donor with HPV-associated anogenital cancer.

The gene calls are TRBV28 and TRBJ2-5; D is perhaps TRBD1 (6 bases). There are 16 residues in the CDR3. Germline V lookup: CDR1 MDHEN, CDR2 SYDVKM. V gave up 3 bases and J gave up 9 bases, with 23 bases separating them. The CDR3 DNA sequence: TGTGCCAGCAGTTTGTACCAGGGGCGCGCGCGCATGGCCCAGTACTTC. Protein product: CASSLYQGRARMAQYF.

V usage is TRBV27 and J usage is TRBJ2-1; no reliable D call. The CDR3 extends over 15 amino acids. From germline, CDR1 is MNHEY and CDR2 SMNVEV (reference sequence). V lost 0 bases to trimming and J lost 5 bases, with 11 bases between them. The CDR3 spells CASSLSTRNNNEQFF. The DNA for the CDR3 is TGTGCCAGCAGTTTATCGACAAGGAACAACAATGAGCAGTTCTTC.

CDR3 DNA: TGTGCCAGCAGCTTAGGGCTTACTAGCACAGATACGCAGTATTTT. Translating it yields CASSLGLTSTDTQYF. The genes are TRBV11-2 and TRBJ2-3, with D uncertain. V dropped 1 base and J dropped 0 bases, with 8 bases sitting between them. CDR3 length: 15 amino acids. Per the germline V gene, CDR1 is SGHAT and CDR2 is FQNNGV.

The chain employs TRBV6-9 and TRBJ1-6; D unclear. The CDR3 runs 15 residues. CDR1 is MNHGY, CDR2 SVAAGI, per germline. V was clipped by 3 bases and J by 7 bases, with 13 bases between them. CDR3 sequence reads: CASSYGRPGNSPLHF. The CDR3 nucleotides read TGTGCCAGCAGTTACGGCAGACCCGGAAATTCACCCCTCCACTTT.

This chain connects TRBV19 to TRBJ2-1; possibly TRBD2 for D (5 bases). Germline assignment: CDR1 LNHDA and CDR2 SQIVND (reference sequence). The CDR3 spans 14 residues. The germline V and J ends were trimmed by 4 bases and 4 bases, with 11 bases remaining between them. The CDR3 nucleotides read TGTGCCAGTAGTACCATGACGGGATACAATGAGCAGTTCTTC. It is translated as CASSTMTGYNEQFF.

This chain uses TRBV5-6 with TRBJ1-2, with 9 bases identical to TRBD1. V lost 3 bases and J lost 4; bases outside the gene matches: 4. This CDR3 is 14 amino acids long. Germline V gene sequence: CDR1 SGHDT, CDR2 YYEEEE. CDR3 bases: TGTGCCAGCAGCTCGGGACAGGGACGCTATGGCTACACCTTC. This sequence encodes CASSSGQGRYGYTF.

CDR3: CASRDSSSGNTIYF. CDR3 in DNA: TGTGCCAGCAGGGACAGCAGCTCTGGAAACACCATATATTTT. The chain is built from TRBV6-1 and TRBJ1-3; the D gene is possibly TRBD1 (6 bases). V was cut by 6 bases and J by 0 bases, with 9 bases left in between. This CDR3 spans 14 amino acids. Germline values: CDR1 MNHNS, CDR2 SASEGT.

V gene TRBV7-2 combines with J gene TRBJ2-2; possible D gene TRBD2, 8 bases. Trimming stripped 11 bases from V and 5 bases from J, with 21 bases between. This CDR3 has 15 amino acids. In germline, CDR1 is SGHTA, CDR2 FQGNSA. The CDR3 bases are TGTGCCTCCCGGGGGGGTCAACAGGGGACCGGGGAGCTGTTTTTT. Residues: CASRGGQQGTGELFF.

The chain combines TRBV2 with TRBJ1-2, with D unresolved. The germline V gene has CDR1 SNHLY and CDR2 FYNNEI. V lost 6 bases and J 6 bases, leaving 14 bases between the germline ends. The CDR3 has 13 residues. CDR3 coding DNA: TGTGCCAGCAGGGAGGGAACTGCGGATGGCTACACCTTC. It translates to CASREGTADGYTF.

V gene TRBV6-4 combines with J gene TRBJ2-3, with a weak D call TRBD1 (6 bases). Trimming took 3 bases from V and 3 from J, leaving 13 bases between them. The CDR3 is made up of 15 amino acids. Germline V gene sequence: CDR1 MRHNA, CDR2 SNTAGT. The CDR3 nucleotides are TGTGCCAGCAGTGAAGGTCAGGGGATTACAGATACGCAGTATTTT. This codes for CASSEGQGITDTQYF.

The V gene is TRBV10-1, the J gene TRBJ2-7; weak D call: TRBD1 (5 bases). CDR1 and CDR2 (germline): WNHNN, SYGVQD (reference sequence). The germline V and J ends were trimmed by 11 bases and 1 base, with 18 bases remaining between them. This CDR3 is built from 14 residues. This CDR3 is CAGMTVFGSYEQYF. The DNA for the CDR3 is TGCGCCGGAATGACAGTATTCGGGTCCTACGAGCAGTACTTC.

J is TRBJ1-2 and V is TRBV9; D gene uncertain. Germline assignment: CDR1 SGDLS and CDR2 YYNGEE. CDR3 length: 13 amino acids. Trimming shortened V by 0 bases and J by 6 bases, and 9 bases separated the two germline ends. CDR3 DNA sequence: TGTGCCAGCAGCGTAGGGCAGGACCATGGCTACACCTTC. Protein product: CASSVGQDHGYTF.

The chain is built from TRBV10-2 and TRBJ2-2; D tentatively fits TRBD1 or TRBD2 (5 bases each). The CDR3 loop spans 13 amino acids. The germline CDR1 and CDR2 sequences are WSHSY and SAAADI. Trimming stripped 7 bases from V and 4 bases from J, with 10 bases between. CDR3 amino acids: CASTQGVTGELFF. The DNA for the CDR3 is TGCGCCAGCACCCAGGGAGTCACCGGGGAGCTGTTTTTT.

J is TRBJ2-7 and V is TRBV18, with D perhaps TRBD1 (6 bases). The germline CDR1 and CDR2 sequences are KGHSH and LQKENI. The CDR3 has 15 amino acids. V shed 4 bases and J shed 0 bases, with 13 bases lying between them. CDR3 protein: CASSRRDTNSYEQYF. The CDR3 DNA reads as TGTGCCAGCTCACGCCGGGACACCAACTCCTACGAGCAGTACTTC.

The chain is built from TRBV7-9 and TRBJ2-7; tentative D call: TRBD2 (6 bases). Germline loops: CDR1 SEHNR, CDR2 FQNEAQ (reference sequence). Trimming removed 3 bases at V and 7 bases at J, with 22 bases between. The CDR3 covers 16 residues. For the CDR3, the DNA is TGTGCCAGCAGCTTTGTCCAGACTAGTCTAAAGGGGGAGCAGTACTTC. Translating it yields CASSFVQTSLKGEQYF.

The chain combines TRBV28 with TRBJ2-7, with D possibly called TRBD1 or TRBD2 (5 bases each). This CDR3 is built from 13 residues. The ends were cut back, 10 bases at V and 4 bases at J, with 17 bases in the middle. Germline loops: CDR1 MDHEN, CDR2 SYDVKM. This CDR3 reads CATSGTPGYEQYF. CDR3 bases: TGTGCCACGTCCGGGACCCCCGGGTACGAGCAGTACTTC.

This clone was seen more than once but under ten times. The rearrangement links TRBV2 to TRBJ2-3; D remains unclear. The CDR3 covers 15 residues. Germline CDR1 and CDR2: SNHLY and FYNNEI. Trimming removed 2 bases from V and 4 bases from J, with 13 bases in between. The CDR3 sequence: CASSELGSRPDTQYF. DNA of the CDR3: TGTGCCAGCAGTGAATTAGGCTCCAGGCCAGATACGCAGTATTTT.

The chain employs TRBV7-9 and TRBJ1-1; a possible D gene is TRBD1 (5 bases). Germline lookup yields CDR1 SEHNR and CDR2 FQNEAQ (reference sequence). CDR3 length: 13 amino acids. Trimming took off 2 bases at V and 8 bases at J, with 12 bases between the two ends. The CDR3 DNA reads TGTGCCAGCAGCTTACGCGCAGGGAGGGAAGCTTTCTTT. The encoded protein is CASSLRAGREAFF.

The chain joins TRBV7-3 to TRBJ2-7; no definite D call. Germline V gives CDR1 SGHTA, CDR2 FQGTGA. With 0 bases removed from V and 0 bases from J, the gap between germline ends came to 3 bases. The CDR3 contains 13 residues. This CDR3 is CASSLTASYEQYF. CDR3 nucleotide sequence: TGTGCCAGCAGCTTAACAGCCTCCTACGAGCAGTACTTC.

The chain has TRBV2 and TRBJ1-5, with D unclear. Trimming took off 5 bases at V and 1 base at J, with 6 bases between the two ends. In germline, CDR1 is SNHLY, CDR2 FYNNEI. The CDR3 contains 13 residues. The CDR3 DNA is TGTGCCAGCAGTCAGGAGAGCAATCAGCCCCAGCATTTT. The encoded protein is CASSQESNQPQHF. The whole variable domain, filled in from reference TRBV2 and TRBJ1-5, reads EPEVTQTPSHQVTQMGQEVILRCVPISNHLYFYWYRQILGQKVEFLVSFYNNEISEKSEIFDDQFSVERPDGSNFTLKIRSTKLEDSAMYFCASSQESNQPQHFGDGTRLSIL.

CDR3 in DNA: TGTGCCAGCGGGGGGGGCGGCAATCAGCCCCAGCATTTT. As protein: CASGGGGNQPQHF. The chain joins TRBV6-6 to TRBJ1-5; possibly TRBD1 for D (6 bases). Germline CDR1 reads MNHNY; CDR2 reads SVGAGI (reference sequence). CDR3 size: 13 residues. V dropped 8 bases and J dropped 2 bases, with 10 bases sitting between them.